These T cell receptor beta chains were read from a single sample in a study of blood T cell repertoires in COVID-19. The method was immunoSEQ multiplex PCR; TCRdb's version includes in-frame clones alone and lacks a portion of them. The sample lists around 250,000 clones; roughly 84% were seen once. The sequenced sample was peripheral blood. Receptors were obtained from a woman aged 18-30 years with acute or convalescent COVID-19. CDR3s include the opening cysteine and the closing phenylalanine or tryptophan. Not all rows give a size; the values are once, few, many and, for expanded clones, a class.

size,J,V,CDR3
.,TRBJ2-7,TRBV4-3,CASSQEVAGNEQYF
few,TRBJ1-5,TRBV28,CASSGRLPQHF
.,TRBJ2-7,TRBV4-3,CASSQDILGISGYEQYF
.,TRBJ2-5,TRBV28,CASSFRQLQETQYF
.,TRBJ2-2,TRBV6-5,CASIPGGTWTGELFF
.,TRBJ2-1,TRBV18,CASLRLAGLYNEQFF
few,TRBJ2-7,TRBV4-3,CASSQDLGTGGVYEQYF
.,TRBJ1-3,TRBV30,CAWSWRGGGNTIYF
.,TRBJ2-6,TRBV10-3,CAISDFFGTGSGGANVLTF
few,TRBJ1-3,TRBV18,CASSPAAHRGGGNTIYF
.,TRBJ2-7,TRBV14,CASSQGTSGRAYEQYF
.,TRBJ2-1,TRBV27,CASSLSAGNEQFF
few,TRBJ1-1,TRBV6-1,CASSEYSSEAFF
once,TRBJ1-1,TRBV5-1,CASRPGQGHGTEAFF
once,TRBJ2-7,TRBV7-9,CASSPPAGTGPSYEQYF
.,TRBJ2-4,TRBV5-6,CASSFGQGLAKNIQYF
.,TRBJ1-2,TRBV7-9,CASSLSDNYGYTF